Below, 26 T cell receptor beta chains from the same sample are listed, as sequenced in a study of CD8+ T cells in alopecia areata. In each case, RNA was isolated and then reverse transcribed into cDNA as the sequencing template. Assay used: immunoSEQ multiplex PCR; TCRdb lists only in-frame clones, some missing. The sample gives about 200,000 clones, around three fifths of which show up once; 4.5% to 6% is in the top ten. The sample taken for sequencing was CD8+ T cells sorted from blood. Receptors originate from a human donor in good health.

Here the CDR3 reads CSVRGGELFF. CDR3 coding DNA: TGCAGCGTCCGAGGCGGGGAGCTGTTTTTT. V and J are TRBV29-1 and TRBJ2-2; D uncertain. Germline V lookup: CDR1 SQVTM, CDR2 ANQGSEA. Trimming pared 6 bases from V and 7 bases from J, leaving 6 bases between. This CDR3 is built from 10 residues.

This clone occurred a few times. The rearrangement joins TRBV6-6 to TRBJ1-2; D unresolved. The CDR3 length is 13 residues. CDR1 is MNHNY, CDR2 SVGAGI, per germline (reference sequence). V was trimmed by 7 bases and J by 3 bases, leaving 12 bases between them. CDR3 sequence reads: CASTLGPHYGYTF. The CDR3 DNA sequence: TGTGCCAGCACTCTAGGGCCCCACTATGGCTACACCTTC.

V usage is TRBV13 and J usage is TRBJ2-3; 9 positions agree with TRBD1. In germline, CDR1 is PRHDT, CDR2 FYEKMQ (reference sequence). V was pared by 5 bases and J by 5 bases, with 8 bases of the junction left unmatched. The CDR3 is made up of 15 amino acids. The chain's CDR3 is CASSPRQGVVDTQYF. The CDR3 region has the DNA TGTGCCAGCAGCCCCCGACAGGGGGTGGTAGATACGCAGTATTTT.

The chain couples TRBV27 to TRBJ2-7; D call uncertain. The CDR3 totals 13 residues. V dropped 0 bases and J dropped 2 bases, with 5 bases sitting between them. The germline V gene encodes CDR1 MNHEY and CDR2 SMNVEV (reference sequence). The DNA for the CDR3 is TGTGCCAGCAGTTTATCGACACCCTACGAGCAGTACTTC. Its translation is CASSLSTPYEQYF.

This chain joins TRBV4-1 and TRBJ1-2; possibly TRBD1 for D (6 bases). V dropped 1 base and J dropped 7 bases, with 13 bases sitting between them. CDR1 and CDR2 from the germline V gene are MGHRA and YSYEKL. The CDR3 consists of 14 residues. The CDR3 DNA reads TGCGCCAGCAGCCAAGGTCCAGGGGACGCTGGCTACACCTTC. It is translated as CASSQGPGDAGYTF.

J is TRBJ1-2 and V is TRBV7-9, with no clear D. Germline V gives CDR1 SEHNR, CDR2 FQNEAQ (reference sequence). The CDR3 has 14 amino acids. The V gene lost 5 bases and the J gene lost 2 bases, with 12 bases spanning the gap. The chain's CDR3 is CASSRLDENYGYTF. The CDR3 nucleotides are TGTGCCAGCAGCCGCCTCGACGAGAACTATGGCTACACCTTC. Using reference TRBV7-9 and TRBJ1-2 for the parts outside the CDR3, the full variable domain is DTGVSQNPRHKITKRGQNVTFRCDPISEHNRLYWYRQTLGQGPEFLTYFQNEAQLEKSRLLSDRFSAERPKGSFSTLEIQRTEQGDSAMYLCASSRLDENYGYTFGSGTRLTVV.

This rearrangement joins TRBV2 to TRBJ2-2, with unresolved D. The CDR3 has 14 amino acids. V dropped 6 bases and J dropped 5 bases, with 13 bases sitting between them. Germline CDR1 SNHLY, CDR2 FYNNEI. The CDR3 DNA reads TGTGCCAGCAGGTTTCTACAGCCGACCGGGGAGCTGTTTTTT. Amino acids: CASRFLQPTGELFF.

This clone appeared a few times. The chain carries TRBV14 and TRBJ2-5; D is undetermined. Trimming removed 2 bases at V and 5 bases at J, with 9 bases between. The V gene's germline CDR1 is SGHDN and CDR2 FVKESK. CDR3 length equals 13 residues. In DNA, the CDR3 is TGTGCCAGCAGCCAACTAGACGGGGAGACCCAGTACTTC. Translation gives CASSQLDGETQYF.

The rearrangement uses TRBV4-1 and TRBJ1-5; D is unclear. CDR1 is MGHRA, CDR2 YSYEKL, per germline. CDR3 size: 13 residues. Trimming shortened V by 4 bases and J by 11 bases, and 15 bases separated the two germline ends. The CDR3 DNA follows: TGCGCCAGCAGCCTAGACCAGGCTAGGGCCCAGCATTTT. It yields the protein CASSLDQARAQHF.

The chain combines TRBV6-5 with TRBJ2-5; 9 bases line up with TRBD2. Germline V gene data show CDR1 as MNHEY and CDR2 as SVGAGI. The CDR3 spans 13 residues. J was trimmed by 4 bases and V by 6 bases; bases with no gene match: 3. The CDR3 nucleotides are TGTGCCAGCAGGGAAGCGGGGGGAGAGACCCAGTACTTC. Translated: CASREAGGETQYF.

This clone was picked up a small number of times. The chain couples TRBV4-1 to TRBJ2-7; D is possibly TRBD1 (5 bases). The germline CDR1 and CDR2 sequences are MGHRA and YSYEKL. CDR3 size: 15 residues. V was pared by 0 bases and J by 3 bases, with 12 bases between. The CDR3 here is CASSQEHRPNYEQYF. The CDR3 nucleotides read TGCGCCAGCAGCCAAGAGCACAGGCCTAACTACGAGCAGTACTTC.

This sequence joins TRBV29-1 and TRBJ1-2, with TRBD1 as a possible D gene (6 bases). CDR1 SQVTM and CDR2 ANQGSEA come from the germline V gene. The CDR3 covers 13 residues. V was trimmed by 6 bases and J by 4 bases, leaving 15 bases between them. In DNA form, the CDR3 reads TGCAGCGTACCAGGACAGCCCAGCTATGGCTACACCTTC. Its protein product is CSVPGQPSYGYTF.

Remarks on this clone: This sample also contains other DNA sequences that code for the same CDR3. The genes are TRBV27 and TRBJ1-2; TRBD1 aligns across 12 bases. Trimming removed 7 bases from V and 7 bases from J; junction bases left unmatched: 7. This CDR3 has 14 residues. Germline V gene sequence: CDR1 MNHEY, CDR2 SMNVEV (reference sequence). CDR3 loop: CASTPGQGASGYTF. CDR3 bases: TGTGCCAGCACCCCGGGACAGGGGGCATCTGGCTACACCTTC.

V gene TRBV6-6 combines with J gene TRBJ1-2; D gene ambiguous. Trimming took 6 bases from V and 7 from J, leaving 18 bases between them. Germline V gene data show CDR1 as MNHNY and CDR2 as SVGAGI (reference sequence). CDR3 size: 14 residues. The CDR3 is CASSQRSMPPGYTF. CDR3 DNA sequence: TGTGCCAGCAGCCAAAGGTCCATGCCCCCTGGCTACACCTTC.

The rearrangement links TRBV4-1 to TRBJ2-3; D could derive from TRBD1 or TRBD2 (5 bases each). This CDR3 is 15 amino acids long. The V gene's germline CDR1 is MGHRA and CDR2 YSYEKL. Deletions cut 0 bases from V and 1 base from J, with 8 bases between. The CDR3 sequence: CASSQDVGGTDTQYF. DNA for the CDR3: TGCGCCAGCAGCCAAGATGTGGGGGGCACAGATACGCAGTATTTT.

CDR3 bases: TGCGCCAGCAGCCACTCCCCGACTAGCGGGACCTACAATGAGCAGTTCTTC. This translates into CASSHSPTSGTYNEQFF. This sequence joins TRBV4-1 and TRBJ2-1; TRBD2 matches 11 bases. CDR1 MGHRA and CDR2 YSYEKL come from the germline V gene. There are 17 residues in the CDR3. Trimming removed 3 bases from V and 2 bases from J; junction bases left unmatched: 6.

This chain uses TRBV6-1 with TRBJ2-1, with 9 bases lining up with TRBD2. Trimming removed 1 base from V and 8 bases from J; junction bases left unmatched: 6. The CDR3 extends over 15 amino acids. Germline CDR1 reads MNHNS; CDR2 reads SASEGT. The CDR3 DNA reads TGTGCCAGCAGTGAAGGCGCGGGGGGGCCCGATGAGCAGTTCTTC. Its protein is CASSEGAGGPDEQFF.

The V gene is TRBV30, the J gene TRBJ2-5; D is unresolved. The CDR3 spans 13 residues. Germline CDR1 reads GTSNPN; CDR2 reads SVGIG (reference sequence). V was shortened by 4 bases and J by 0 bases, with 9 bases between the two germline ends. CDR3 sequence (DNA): TGTGCCTGGAACACCGACTACCAAGAGACCCAGTACTTC. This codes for CAWNTDYQETQYF.

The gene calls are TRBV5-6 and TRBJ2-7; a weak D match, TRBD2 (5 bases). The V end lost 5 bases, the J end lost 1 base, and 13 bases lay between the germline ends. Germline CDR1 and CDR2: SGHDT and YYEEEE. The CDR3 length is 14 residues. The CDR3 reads CASRQRGGSYEQYF. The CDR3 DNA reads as TGTGCCAGCAGGCAACGGGGTGGATCCTACGAGCAGTACTTC.

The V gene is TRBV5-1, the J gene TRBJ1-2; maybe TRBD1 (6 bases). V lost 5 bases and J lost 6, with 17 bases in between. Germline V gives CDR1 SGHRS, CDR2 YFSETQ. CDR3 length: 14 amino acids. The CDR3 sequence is CASRGAGAKDGYTF. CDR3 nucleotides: TGCGCCAGCAGAGGCGCGGGGGCGAAGGATGGCTACACCTTC.

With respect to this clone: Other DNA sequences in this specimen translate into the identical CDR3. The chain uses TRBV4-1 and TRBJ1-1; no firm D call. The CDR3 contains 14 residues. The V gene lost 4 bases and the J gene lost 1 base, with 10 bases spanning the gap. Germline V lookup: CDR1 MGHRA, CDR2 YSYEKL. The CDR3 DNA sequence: TGCGCCAGCAGCCCTCGGACGGAGAACACTGAAGCTTTCTTT. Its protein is CASSPRTENTEAFF.

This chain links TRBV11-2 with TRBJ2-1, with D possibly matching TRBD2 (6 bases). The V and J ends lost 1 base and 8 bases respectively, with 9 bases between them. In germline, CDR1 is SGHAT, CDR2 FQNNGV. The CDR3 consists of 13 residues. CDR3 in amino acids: CASSLGLVYEQFF. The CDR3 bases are TGTGCCAGCAGCTTAGGACTAGTCTATGAGCAGTTCTTC. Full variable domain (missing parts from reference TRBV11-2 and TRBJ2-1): EAGVAQSPRYKIIEKRQSVAFWCNPISGHATLYWYQQILGQGPKLLIQFQNNGVVDDSQLPKDRFSAERLKGVDSTLKIQPAKLEDSAVYLCASSLGLVYEQFFGPGTRLTVL.

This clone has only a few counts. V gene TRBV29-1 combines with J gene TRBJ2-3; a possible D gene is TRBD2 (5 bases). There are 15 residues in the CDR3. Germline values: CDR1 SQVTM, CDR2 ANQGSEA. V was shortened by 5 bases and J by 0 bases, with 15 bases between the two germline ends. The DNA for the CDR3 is TGCAGCGTTCCGAACACTTGGACTAGCACAGATACGCAGTATTTT. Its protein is CSVPNTWTSTDTQYF.

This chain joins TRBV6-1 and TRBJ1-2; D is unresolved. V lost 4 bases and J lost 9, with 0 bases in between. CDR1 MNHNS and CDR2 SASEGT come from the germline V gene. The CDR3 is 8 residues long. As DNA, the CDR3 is TGTGCCAGCAGTGGCTACACCTTC. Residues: CASSGYTF.

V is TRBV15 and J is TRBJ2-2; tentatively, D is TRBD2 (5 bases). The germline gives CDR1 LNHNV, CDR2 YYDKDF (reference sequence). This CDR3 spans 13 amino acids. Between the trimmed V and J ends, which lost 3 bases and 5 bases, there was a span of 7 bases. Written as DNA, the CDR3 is TGTGCCACCAGCAGGAGGGAAACCGGGGAGCTGTTTTTT. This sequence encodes CATSRRETGELFF. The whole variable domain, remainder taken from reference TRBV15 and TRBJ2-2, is DAMVIQNPRYQVTQFGKPVTLSCSQTLNHNVMYWYQQKSSQAPKLLFHYYDKDFNNEADTPDNFQSRRPNTSFCFLDIRSPGLGDTAMYLCATSRRETGELFFGEGSRLTVL.

As DNA, the CDR3 is TGCAGCGTTGACGAAGGGGGCAATGAGCAGTTCTTC. This encodes CSVDEGGNEQFF. The V and J genes are TRBV29-1 and TRBJ2-1, with D maybe TRBD1 (6 bases). The CDR3 has 12 residues. Germline values: CDR1 SQVTM, CDR2 ANQGSEA. V lost 3 bases to trimming and J lost 6 bases, with 9 bases between them.